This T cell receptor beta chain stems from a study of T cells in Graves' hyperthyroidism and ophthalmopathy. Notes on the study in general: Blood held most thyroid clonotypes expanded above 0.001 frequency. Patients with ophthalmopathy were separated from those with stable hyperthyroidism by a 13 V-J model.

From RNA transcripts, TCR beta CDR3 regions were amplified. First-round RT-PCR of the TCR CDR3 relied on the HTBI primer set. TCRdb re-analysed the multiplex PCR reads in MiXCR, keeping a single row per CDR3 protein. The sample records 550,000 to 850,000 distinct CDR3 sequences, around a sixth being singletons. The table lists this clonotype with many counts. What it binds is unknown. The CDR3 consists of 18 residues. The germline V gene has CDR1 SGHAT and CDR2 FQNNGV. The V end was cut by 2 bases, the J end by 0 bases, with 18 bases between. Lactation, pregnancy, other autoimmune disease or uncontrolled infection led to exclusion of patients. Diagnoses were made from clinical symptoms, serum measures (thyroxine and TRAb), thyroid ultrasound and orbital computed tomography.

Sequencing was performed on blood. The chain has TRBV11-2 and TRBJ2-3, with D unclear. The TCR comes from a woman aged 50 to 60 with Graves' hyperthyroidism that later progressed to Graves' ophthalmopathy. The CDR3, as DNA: TGTGCCAGCAGCTTAATGGGTCCAGGTCTTACTAGCACAGATACGCAGTATTTT. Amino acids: CASSLMGPGLTSTDTQYF.